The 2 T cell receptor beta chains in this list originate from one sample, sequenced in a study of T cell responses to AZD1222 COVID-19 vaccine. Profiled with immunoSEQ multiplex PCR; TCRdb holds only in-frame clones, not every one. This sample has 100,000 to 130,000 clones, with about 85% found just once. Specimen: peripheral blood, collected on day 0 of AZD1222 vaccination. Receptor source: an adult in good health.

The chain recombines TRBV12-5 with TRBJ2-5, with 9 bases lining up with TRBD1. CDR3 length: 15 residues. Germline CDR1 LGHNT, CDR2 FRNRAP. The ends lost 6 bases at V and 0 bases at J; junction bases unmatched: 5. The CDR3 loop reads CASGPQGAYQETQYF. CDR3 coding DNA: TGTGCTAGTGGGCCACAGGGGGCGTACCAAGAGACCCAGTACTTC.

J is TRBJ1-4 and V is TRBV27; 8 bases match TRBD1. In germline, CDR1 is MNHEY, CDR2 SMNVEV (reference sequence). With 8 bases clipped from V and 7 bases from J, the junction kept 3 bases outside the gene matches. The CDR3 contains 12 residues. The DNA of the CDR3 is TGTGCCAGCGCAGGGGGCACTGAAAAACTGTTTTTT. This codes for CASAGGTEKLFF.